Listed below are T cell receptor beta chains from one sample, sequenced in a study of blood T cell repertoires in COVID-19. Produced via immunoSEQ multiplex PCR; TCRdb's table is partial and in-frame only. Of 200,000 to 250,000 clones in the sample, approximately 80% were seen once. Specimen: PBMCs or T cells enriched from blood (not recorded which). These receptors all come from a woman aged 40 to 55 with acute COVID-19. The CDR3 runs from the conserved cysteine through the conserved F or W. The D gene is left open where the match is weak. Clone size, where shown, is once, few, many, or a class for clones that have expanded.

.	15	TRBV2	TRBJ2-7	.	TGTGCCAGCAGTGAAGCGCTAGGCGGATTTTACGAGCAGTACTTC	CASSEALGGFYEQYF
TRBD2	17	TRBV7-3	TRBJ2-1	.	TGTGCCAGCAGCTTATTGAGCGGGAGTTTGACGGGGAATGAGCAGTTCTTC	CASSLLSGSLTGNEQFF
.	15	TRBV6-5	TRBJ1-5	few	TGTGCCAGCAGCGGTGGTTTTTGGACTAATCAGCCCCAGCATTTT	CASSGGFWTNQPQHF
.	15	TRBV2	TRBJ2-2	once	TGTGCCAGCAGTGATATCATCCGGCGGACCGGGGAGCTGTTTTTT	CASSDIIRRTGELFF
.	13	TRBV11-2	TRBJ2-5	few	TGTGCCAGCAGAGGACTACTGAGAGAGACCCAGTACTTC	CASRGLLRETQYF
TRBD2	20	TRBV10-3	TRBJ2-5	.	TGTGCCATCAGTGCGGGACTAGCGGGGGGCCCGTCCGCCCGAGAGCAGACCCAGTACTTC	CAISAGLAGGPSAREQTQYF
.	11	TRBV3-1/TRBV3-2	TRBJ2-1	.	TGTGCCAGCAGGGGGTCGGGGGAGCAGTTCTTC	CASRGSGEQFF
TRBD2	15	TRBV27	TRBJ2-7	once	TGTGCCAGCAGTCTAGAATTTAGCGGGAGTCTCGAGCAGTACTTC	CASSLEFSGSLEQYF
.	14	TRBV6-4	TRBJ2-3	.	TGTGCCAGCAGTGAGGGGACTAGCACAGATACGCAGTATTTT	CASSEGTSTDTQYF
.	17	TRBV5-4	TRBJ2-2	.	TGTGCCAGCAGCCCCCCCGGAGGGGGCGCGGGCACCGGGGAGCTGTTTTTT	CASSPPGGGAGTGELFF
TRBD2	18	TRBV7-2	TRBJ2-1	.	TGTGCCAGCAGCCTTAGAGTAAGCGGGAGAAGGCCCTACAATGAGCAGTTCTTC	CASSLRVSGRRPYNEQFF
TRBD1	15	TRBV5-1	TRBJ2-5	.	TGCGCCAGCAGCTTTAGACAGGGGTTTCAAGAGACCCAGTACTTC	CASSFRQGFQETQYF
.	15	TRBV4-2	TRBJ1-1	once	TGTGCCAGCAGCCAAGACCCCCAGGGGCCCACTGAAGCTTTCTTT	CASSQDPQGPTEAFF
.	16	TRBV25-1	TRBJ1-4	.	TGTGCCAGCAGTGAAGGCCATGTGGCAGAGGCTGAAAAACTGTTTTTT	CASSEGHVAEAEKLFF
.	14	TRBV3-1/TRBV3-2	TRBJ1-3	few	TGTGCCAGCAGCTTGGCAGGCTCTGGAAACACCATATATTTT	CASSLAGSGNTIYF
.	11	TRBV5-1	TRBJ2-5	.	TGCGCCAGCAGCTACGGAGAGACCCAGTACTTC	CASSYGETQYF
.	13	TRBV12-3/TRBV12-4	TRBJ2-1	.	TGTGCCAGCAGACCGTTTGGGGGCGGTGAGCAGTTCTTC	CASRPFGGGEQFF
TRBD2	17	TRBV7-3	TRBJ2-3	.	TGTGCCAGCAGCCCTCGTGGGGGGGCGGGAGGAACAGATACGCAGTATTTT	CASSPRGGAGGTDTQYF
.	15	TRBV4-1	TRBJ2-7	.	TGCGCCAGCAGCCAAGGACTAGCACAGGGCTACGAGCAGTACTTC	CASSQGLAQGYEQYF
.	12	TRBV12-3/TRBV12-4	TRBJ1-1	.	TGTGCCAGCACGCGGACTGGTTATGAAGCTTTCTTT	CASTRTGYEAFF
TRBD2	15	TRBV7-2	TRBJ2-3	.	TGTGCCAGCAGCTTCGGTCTAGCGGGAGGGGATACGCAGTATTTT	CASSFGLAGGDTQYF
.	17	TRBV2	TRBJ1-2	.	TGTGCCAGCATTTCGGTCAACAGGCGGGGCGGTGACTATGGCTACACCTTC	CASISVNRRGGDYGYTF
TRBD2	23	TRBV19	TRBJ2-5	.	TGTGCCAGTAGTATCGGTTTATATGGGGCCCCTAAGCCTAGCGGGAGGACCCAAGAGACCCAGTACTTC	CASSIGLYGAPKPSGRTQETQYF
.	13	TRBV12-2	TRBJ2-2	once	TGTGCAAGGGAGGGGGCGGACACCGGGGAGCTGTTTTTT	CAREGADTGELFF
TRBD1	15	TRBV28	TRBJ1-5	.	TGTGCCAGCAGTTTGGGACAGATTAGCAATCAGCCCCAGCATTTT	CASSLGQISNQPQHF
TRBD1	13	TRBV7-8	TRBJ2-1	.	TGTGCCAGCAGCTTAGGAGAGGGGACAGGAGGGTTCTTC	CASSLGEGTGGFF
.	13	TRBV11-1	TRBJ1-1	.	TGTGCCAGCAGCTTAGGGGCGAACGCTGAAGCTTTCTTT	CASSLGANAEAFF
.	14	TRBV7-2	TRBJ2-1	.	TGTGCCAGCAGCTTAGGAGGCCTTTGGAATGAGCAGTTCTTC	CASSLGGLWNEQFF
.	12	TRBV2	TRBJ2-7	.	TGTGCCAGCACGGGGGGACAGGACGAGCAGTACTTC	CASTGGQDEQYF
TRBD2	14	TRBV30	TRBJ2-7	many	TGTGCCTGGGGCGGGGGGGCCAGGCTCTACGAGCAGTACTTC	CAWGGGARLYEQYF
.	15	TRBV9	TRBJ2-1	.	TGTGCCAGCAGCCCAGACGGGGTTCCTTACAATGAGCAGTTCTTC	CASSPDGVPYNEQFF
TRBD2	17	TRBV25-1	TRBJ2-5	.	TGTGCCAGCAGTCACTACGGCGGGGGGGGTCTCCAAGAGACCCAGTACTTC	CASSHYGGGGLQETQYF
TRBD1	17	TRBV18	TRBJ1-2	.	TGTGCCAGCTCACCCGGGACAGGGGGTCCCAGTGGGTATGGCTACACCTTC	CASSPGTGGPSGYGYTF
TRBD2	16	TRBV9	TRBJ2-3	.	TGTGCCAGCAGCGTGGTGAGCGGGGGGCGGGCAGATACGCAGTATTTT	CASSVVSGGRADTQYF
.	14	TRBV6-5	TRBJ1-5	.	TGTGCCAGCAAGCGGGATAATAGCAATCAGCCCCAGCATTTT	CASKRDNSNQPQHF
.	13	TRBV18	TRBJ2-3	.	TGTGCCAGCTCACGTCCAGGGGAAAATACGCAGTATTTT	CASSRPGENTQYF
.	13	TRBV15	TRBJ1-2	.	TGTGCCACCAGCAGAGCCGAGGGATCCCACTACACCTTC	CATSRAEGSHYTF
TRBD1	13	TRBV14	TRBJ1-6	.	TGTGCCAGCAGCGGGACAGGGGTATCACCCCTCCACTTT	CASSGTGVSPLHF
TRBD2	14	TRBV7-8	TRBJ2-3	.	TGTGCCAGCAGCCTCGGAACTAGCGGAGATACGCAGTATTTT	CASSLGTSGDTQYF
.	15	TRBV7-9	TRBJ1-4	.	TGTGCCAGCAGCTTATTCACAGGGACTAATGAAAAACTGTTTTTT	CASSLFTGTNEKLFF
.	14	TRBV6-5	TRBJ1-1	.	TGTGCCAGCAGCCTGCTCGGACAGAACACTGAAGCTTTCTTT	CASSLLGQNTEAFF
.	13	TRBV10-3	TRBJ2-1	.	TGTGCCATCAGTGATTTGGGGGCAGGTGAGCAGTTCTTC	CAISDLGAGEQFF
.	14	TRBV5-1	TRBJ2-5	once	TGCGCCAGCAGCTACGGGATACCCCTCGAGACCCAGTACTTC	CASSYGIPLETQYF
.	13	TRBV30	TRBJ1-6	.	TGTGCCTGGAGTGTACTACCTCCCTCACCCCTCCACTTT	CAWSVLPPSPLHF
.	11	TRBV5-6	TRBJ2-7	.	TGTGCCAGCAGCTCAACCTACGAGCAGTACTTC	CASSSTYEQYF
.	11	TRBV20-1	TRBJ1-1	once	TGCAGTGCCTACAGGGTAAAGGAAGCTTTCTTT	CSAYRVKEAFF
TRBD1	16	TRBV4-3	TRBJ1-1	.	TGCGCCAGCAGCCAAGACCTGGGACAGGGAAGCACTGAAGCTTTCTTT	CASSQDLGQGSTEAFF
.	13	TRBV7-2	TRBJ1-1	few	TGTGCCAGCAGCTTAGTCTCAGGCACTGAAGCTTTCTTT	CASSLVSGTEAFF
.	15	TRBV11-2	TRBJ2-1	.	TGTGCCAGCACCACGACTGGAAGCTCCTACAATGAGCAGTTCTTC	CASTTTGSSYNEQFF